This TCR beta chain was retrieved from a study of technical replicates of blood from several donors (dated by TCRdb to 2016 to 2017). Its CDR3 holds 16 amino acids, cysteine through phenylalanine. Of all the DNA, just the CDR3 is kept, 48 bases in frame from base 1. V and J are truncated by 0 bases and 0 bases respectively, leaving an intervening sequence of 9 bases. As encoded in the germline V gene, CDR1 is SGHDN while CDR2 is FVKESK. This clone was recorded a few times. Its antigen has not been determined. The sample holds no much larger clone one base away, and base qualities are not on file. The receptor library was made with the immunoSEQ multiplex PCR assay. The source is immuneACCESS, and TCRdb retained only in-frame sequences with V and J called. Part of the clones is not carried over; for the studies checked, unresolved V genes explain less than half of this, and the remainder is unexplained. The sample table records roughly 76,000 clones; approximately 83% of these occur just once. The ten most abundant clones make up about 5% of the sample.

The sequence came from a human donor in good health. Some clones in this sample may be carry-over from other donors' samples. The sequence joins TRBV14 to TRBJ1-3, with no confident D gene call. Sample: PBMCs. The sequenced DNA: TGTGCCAGCAGCCAAGATTGGGCGAGCTCTGGAAACACCATATATTTT. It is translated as CASSQDWASSGNTIYF. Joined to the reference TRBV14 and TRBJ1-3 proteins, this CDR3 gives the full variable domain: EAGVTQFPSHSVIEKGQTVTLRCDPISGHDNLYWYRRVMGKEIKFLLHFVKESKQDESGMPNNRFLAERTGGTYSTLKVQPAELEDSGVYFCASSQDWASSGNTIYFGEGSWLTVV.